The 23 T cell receptor beta chains below come from one sample, sequenced in a study of blood T cells in healthy people across ages. Primed by a sample-barcoded 5' primer and a J-beta primer mix, a second PCR proceeded for about 6 to 11 cycles. TCRdb recomputed calls from the 5' RACE reads with MiXCR, one row per CDR3 protein. The sample yields about 800,000 distinct CDR3 sequences, about 62% seen once. The specimen sequenced was blood. The receptors were sampled from a man aged 30-40 years in good health.

To note about this clonotype: A read error may account for a junction end that differs from germline. The chain uses TRBV7-2 and TRBJ1-1, with 7 bases fitting TRBD1. The CDR3 runs 14 residues. Germline V gene lookup returns CDR1 SGHTA and CDR2 FQGNSA. CDR3 in DNA: TGTGCCAGCAGACGAGACAGGGCTAACACTGAAGCTTTCTTC. The encoded protein is CASRRDRANTEAFF.

This clonotype was counted only a few times. The CDR3 DNA reads TGTGCCAGCACCCGGACAGGGAGATCCTATAATTCACCCCTCCACTTT. The encoded protein is CASTRTGRSYNSPLHF. J is TRBJ1-6 and V is TRBV12-3 or TRBV12-4; TRBD1 agrees at 8 bases. There are 16 residues in the CDR3. Germline trimming cut 7 bases from V and 1 base from J; bases unmatched to any gene: 6.

The chain has TRBV18 and TRBJ2-6, with a weak D call TRBD1 (6 bases). Germline CDR1 and CDR2: KGHSH and LQKENI. Deletions cut 11 bases from V and 1 base from J, with 12 bases between. The CDR3 runs to 14 residues. CDR3 nucleotide sequence: TGTGCCCCGGAAGGGGGATCTGGGGCCAACGTCCTGACTTTC. Residues: CAPEGGSGANVLTF.

This clonotype was observed a handful of times. This chain joins TRBV28 and TRBJ2-4; possible D gene TRBD2, 6 bases. V lost 10 bases and J 4 bases, leaving 14 bases between the germline ends. The CDR3 runs 13 residues. Germline V CDR1 and CDR2: MDHEN, SYDVKM. CDR3 sequence: CAISGFQKNIQYF. The CDR3 DNA is TGTGCCATTAGCGGCTTCCAAAAAAACATTCAGTACTTC.

The chain employs TRBV4-3 and TRBJ2-1, with D possibly TRBD2 on 5 matching bases. V was clipped by 1 base and J by 9 bases, with 13 bases between them. This CDR3 comprises 14 residues. The germline CDR1 and CDR2 sequences are LGHNA and YSLEER. The CDR3, as DNA: TGCGCCAGCAGCCAAGGTACCCGGGATAGTGAGCAGTTCTTC. This encodes CASSQGTRDSEQFF.

This clonotype turned up a few times. The V gene is TRBV29-1, the J gene TRBJ2-3; D unresolved. The CDR3 covers 13 residues. V dropped 2 bases and J dropped 2 bases, with 8 bases sitting between them. Germline CDR1 and CDR2: SQVTM and ANQGSEA. The CDR3 reads CSVESGFTDTQYF. In nucleotides, the CDR3 is TGCAGCGTTGAATCTGGTTTCACAGATACGCAGTATTTT.

The J gene is TRBJ2-5, the V gene TRBV2, with TRBD2 matching over 8 bases. The germline CDR1 and CDR2 sequences are SNHLY and FYNNEI. After removal of 2 bases from V and 5 bases from J, the junction contained 4 bases not matched to a gene. This CDR3 has 14 residues. The CDR3 coding sequence is TGTGCCAGCAGTGAAACGGGGGGGCGGGAGACCCAGTACTTC. This codes for CASSETGGRETQYF.

This clonotype was counted only a few times. The genes are TRBV7-6 and TRBJ2-3, with D tentatively TRBD1 (5 bases). With 8 bases removed from V and 4 bases from J, the gap between germline ends came to 13 bases. There are 13 residues in the CDR3. CDR1 and CDR2 from the germline V gene are SGHVS and FNYEAQ. This CDR3 is CASGQGKADTQYF. Here the CDR3 DNA reads TGTGCCAGCGGTCAGGGAAAGGCAGATACGCAGTATTTT.

The chain carries TRBV20-1 and TRBJ1-2; D not resolved. The germline gives CDR1 DFQATT, CDR2 SNEGSKA (reference sequence). The CDR3 loop spans 12 amino acids. V lost 0 bases and J lost 4, with 6 bases in between. CDR3 sequence (DNA): TGCAGTGCTAGAGAGGCTTTCTATGGCTACACCTTC. This translates into CSAREAFYGYTF.

The V and J genes are TRBV28 and TRBJ2-4; TRBD2 might be the D (6 bases). Gene TRBJ2-5 matches the end of the DNA better, so the J call may be wrong. Germline CDR1 reads MDHEN; CDR2 reads SYDVKM. The CDR3 runs 14 residues. In DNA, the CDR3 is TGTGCCAGCAGGTACGAGGCCGGGGGAGAGACCCAGTACTTC. Amino acids: CASRYEAGGETQYF.

The V call is TRBV7-3, the J call TRBJ2-7, with 7 bases matching TRBD2. Looked up from germline, CDR1 is SGHTA and CDR2 is FQGTGA. J lost 2 bases, V lost 2 bases, and 3 bases had no gene match. This CDR3 has 14 amino acids. CDR3 in amino acids: CASSLDAGAYEQYF. The CDR3 DNA is TGTGCCAGCAGCTTAGACGCGGGAGCCTACGAGCAGTACTTC. Combining the CDR3 with reference TRBV7-3 and TRBJ2-7 gives the whole variable domain GAGVSQTPSNKVTEKGKYVELRCDPISGHTALYWYRQSLGQGPEFLIYFQGTGAADDSGLPNDRFFAVRPEGSVSTLKIQRTERGDSAVYLCASSLDAGAYEQYFGPGTRLTVT.

The chain recombines TRBV29-1 with TRBJ2-1; D call uncertain. Germline loops: CDR1 SQVTM, CDR2 ANQGSEA. Trimming took 4 bases from V and 2 from J, leaving 15 bases between them. CDR3 length: 15 amino acids. In nucleotides, the CDR3 is TGCAGCGTTGGTAGACCGAGAGGCGCCTACAATGAGCAGTTCTTC. It codes for CSVGRPRGAYNEQFF.

The chain employs TRBV7-3 and TRBJ2-1; D is perhaps TRBD2 (7 bases). The length of the CDR3 is 14 residues. V was shortened by 1 base and J by 9 bases, with 13 bases between the two germline ends. Per the germline V gene, CDR1 is SGHTA and CDR2 is FQGTGA. The CDR3 DNA reads as TGTGCCAGCAGCTTAATAGGGAGGGGGGCTGAGCAGTTCTTC. Amino acid sequence: CASSLIGRGAEQFF. Based on the CDR3 plus reference TRBV7-3 and TRBJ2-1, the full variable domain is GAGVSQTPSNKVTEKGKYVELRCDPISGHTALYWYRQSLGQGPEFLIYFQGTGAADDSGLPNDRFFAVRPEGSVSTLKIQRTERGDSAVYLCASSLIGRGAEQFFGPGTRLTVL.

This clonotype was picked up a small number of times. The rearrangement uses TRBV4-2 and TRBJ1-1; tentatively, D is TRBD1 (6 bases). Trimming shortened V by 1 base and J by 5 bases, and 17 bases separated the two germline ends. The CDR3 consists of 16 residues. The germline gives CDR1 LGHNA, CDR2 YNFKEQ. CDR3 coding DNA: TGTGCCAGCAGCCAAGGCCGATCGGGGGCCGGGACTGAAGCTTTCTTT. Translation: CASSQGRSGAGTEAFF.

This clonotype was recorded a few times. V and J are TRBV12-3 or TRBV12-4 and TRBJ2-5; D possibly uses TRBD1 or TRBD2 (5 bases each). V dropped 5 bases and J dropped 5 bases, with 18 bases sitting between them. The CDR3 has 15 amino acids. CDR3 nucleotide sequence: TGTGCCAGCAGTCCTCTCACCGGGGCCATTGAGACCCAGTACTTC. Amino acids: CASSPLTGAIETQYF.

The V call is TRBV20-1, the J call TRBJ2-7, with TRBD2 identical over 7 bases. V lost 6 bases, J lost 0 bases, and 11 bases stayed unmatched. Germline CDR1 DFQATT, CDR2 SNEGSKA (reference sequence). CDR3 length: 15 residues. Here the CDR3 reads CSALPGLRSSYEQYF. In DNA, the CDR3 is TGCAGTGCCCTGCCGGGACTAAGAAGCTCCTACGAGCAGTACTTC.

The chain links TRBV7-2 to TRBJ1-6; 7 bases align to TRBD1. The CDR3 extends over 14 amino acids. Trimming cost V 5 bases and J 5 bases; bases outside gene matches: 3. Germline-derived CDR1 and CDR2 are SGHTA and FQGNSA. This CDR3 is CASSIDRDNSPLHF. CDR3 coding DNA: TGTGCCAGCAGCATCGACAGGGATAATTCACCCCTCCACTTT.

This clonotype was observed a few times. The chain combines TRBV6-6 with TRBJ2-1; 9 positions match TRBD2. V was clipped by 0 bases and J by 2 bases; unmatched bases: 2. Germline CDR1 MNHNY, CDR2 SVGAGI (reference sequence). The CDR3 is made up of 16 amino acids. In DNA form, the CDR3 reads TGTGCCAGCAGTTACTCCGGCGGGAGGGCCTACAATGAGCAGTTCTTC. Protein: CASSYSGGRAYNEQFF.

The V call is TRBV20-1, the J call TRBJ2-7; 9 positions match TRBD1. Germline V gene lookup returns CDR1 DFQATT and CDR2 SNEGSKA (reference sequence). V lost 1 base to trimming and J lost 7 bases; unmatched junction nucleotides: 8. The CDR3 is made up of 14 amino acids. In DNA form, the CDR3 reads TGCAGTGCTAGAGCTGGGACAGGGTCTAAGGAGCAGTACTTC. Translated: CSARAGTGSKEQYF.

V gene TRBV20-1 combines with J gene TRBJ1-2; no firm D call. Trimming cost V 6 bases and J 2 bases, with 10 bases left between them. The CDR3 loop spans 12 amino acids. The V gene's germline CDR1 is DFQATT and CDR2 SNEGSKA (reference sequence). Here the CDR3 DNA reads TGCAGTGCCCCCGGGCTGAACTATGGCTACACCTTC. It encodes CSAPGLNYGYTF.

V is TRBV7-9 and J is TRBJ2-1; D not resolved. With 4 bases removed from V and 6 bases from J, the gap between germline ends came to 7 bases. This CDR3 is 12 amino acids long. Germline V lookup: CDR1 SEHNR, CDR2 FQNEAQ (reference sequence). DNA of the CDR3: TGTGCCAGCAGCTCTCGACCCAATGAGCAGTTCTTC. The encoded protein is CASSSRPNEQFF.

The V gene is TRBV6-2 or TRBV6-3, the J gene TRBJ2-3; 8 bases map to TRBD2. The CDR3 is made up of 20 amino acids. The junction had 23 bases not matched to a gene; V was cut back by 2 bases and J by 7 bases. Germline CDR1 is MNHEY and CDR2 is SVGEGT. The CDR3 sequence: CASSYLWVAGLEPEFYTQYF. The CDR3, as DNA: TGTGCCAGCAGTTACCTATGGGTAGCGGGGCTCGAGCCCGAGTTCTATACGCAGTATTTT.

The J gene is TRBJ2-1, the V gene TRBV9; D ambiguous. Germline CDR1 reads SGDLS; CDR2 reads YYNGEE. V shed 4 bases and J shed 7 bases, with 9 bases lying between them. CDR3 length: 12 residues. The CDR3 reads CASSPLTNEQFF. CDR3 in DNA: TGTGCCAGCAGCCCCCTTACGAATGAGCAGTTCTTC.